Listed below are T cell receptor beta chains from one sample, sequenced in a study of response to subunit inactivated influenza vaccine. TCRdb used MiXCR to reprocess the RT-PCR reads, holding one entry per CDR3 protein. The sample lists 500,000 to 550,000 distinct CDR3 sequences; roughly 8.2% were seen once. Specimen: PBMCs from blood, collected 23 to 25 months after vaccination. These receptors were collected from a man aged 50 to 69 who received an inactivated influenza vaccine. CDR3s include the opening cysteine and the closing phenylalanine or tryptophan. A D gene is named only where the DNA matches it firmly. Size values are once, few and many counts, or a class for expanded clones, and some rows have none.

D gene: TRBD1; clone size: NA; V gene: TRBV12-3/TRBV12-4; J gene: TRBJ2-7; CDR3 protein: CASSLKAGGPGEQYF; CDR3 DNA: TGTGCCAGCAGTTTAAAGGCAGGGGGTCCGGGTGAGCAGTACTTC
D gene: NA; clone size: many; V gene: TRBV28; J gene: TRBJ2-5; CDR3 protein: CASSGSIETQYF; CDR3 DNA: TGTGCCAGCAGCGGGAGTATTGAGACCCAGTACTTC
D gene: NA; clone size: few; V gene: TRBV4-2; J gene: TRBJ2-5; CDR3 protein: CASSQGVAPAETQYF; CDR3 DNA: TGTGCCAGCAGCCAAGGTGTAGCCCCTGCGGAGACCCAGTACTTC
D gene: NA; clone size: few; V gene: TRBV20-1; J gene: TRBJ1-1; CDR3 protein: CSARDQKGRWGGSEAFF; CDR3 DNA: TGCAGTGCTAGAGATCAAAAGGGTCGTTGGGGCGGATCTGAAGCTTTCTTT
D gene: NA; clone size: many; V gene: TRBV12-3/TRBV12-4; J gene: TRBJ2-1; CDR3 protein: CASSLPPGRSSGSSYNEQFF; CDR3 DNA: TGTGCCAGCAGTCTTCCTCCCGGGCGATCCTCCGGAAGCTCCTACAATGAGCAGTTCTTC
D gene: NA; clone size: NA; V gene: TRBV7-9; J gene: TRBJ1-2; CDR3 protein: CASSPETGNYGYTF; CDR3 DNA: TGTGCCAGCAGCCCCGAAACAGGGAACTATGGCTACACCTTC
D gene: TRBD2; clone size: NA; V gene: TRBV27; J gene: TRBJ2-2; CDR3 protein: CASSLLAAGTGELFF; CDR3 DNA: TGTGCCAGCAGCCTACTAGCGGCCGGTACCGGGGAGCTGTTTTTT
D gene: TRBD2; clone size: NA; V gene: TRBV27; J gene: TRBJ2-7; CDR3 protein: CASRGLADSYEQYF; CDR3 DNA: TGTGCCAGCAGGGGACTAGCGGACTCCTACGAGCAGTACTTC
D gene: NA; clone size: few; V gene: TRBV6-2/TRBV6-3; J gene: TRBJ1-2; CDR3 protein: CASSYEDTRYGYTF; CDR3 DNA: TGTGCCAGCAGTTACGAAGACACTCGCTATGGCTACACCTTC
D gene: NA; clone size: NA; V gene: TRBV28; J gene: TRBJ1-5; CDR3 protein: CASSLIGQSNQPQHF; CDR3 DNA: TGTGCCAGCAGTTTGATAGGCCAGAGCAATCAGCCCCAGCATTTT
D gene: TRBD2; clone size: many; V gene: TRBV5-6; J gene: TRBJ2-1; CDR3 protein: CASIRGGSYNEQFF; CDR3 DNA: TGTGCCAGCATCCGGGGGGGATCCTACAATGAGCAGTTCTTC
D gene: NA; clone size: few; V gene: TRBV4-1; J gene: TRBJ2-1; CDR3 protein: CASSQGRGRANNEQFF; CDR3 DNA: TGCGCCAGCAGCCAGGGGAGGGGGCGGGCCAACAATGAGCAGTTCTTC
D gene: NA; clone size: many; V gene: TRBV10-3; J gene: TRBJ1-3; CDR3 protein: CAISETAGNTIYF; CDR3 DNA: TGTGCCATCAGTGAAACCGCAGGAAACACCATATATTTT
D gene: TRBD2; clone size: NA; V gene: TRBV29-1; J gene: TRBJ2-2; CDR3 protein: CSALPSGHNTGELFF; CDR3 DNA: TGCAGCGCACTGCCTAGCGGACATAACACCGGGGAGCTGTTTTTT
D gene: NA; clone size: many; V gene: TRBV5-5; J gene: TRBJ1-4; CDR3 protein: CASSLQSREKLFF; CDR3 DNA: TGTGCCAGCAGCTTGCAATCCCGGGAAAAACTGTTTTTT
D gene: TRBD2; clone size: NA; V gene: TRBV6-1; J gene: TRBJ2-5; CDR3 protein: CASGGGAKQETQYF; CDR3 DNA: TGTGCCAGCGGCGGGGGGGCCAAGCAAGAGACCCAGTACTTC
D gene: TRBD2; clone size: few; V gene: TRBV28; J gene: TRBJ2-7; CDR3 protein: CATYLNPPGLAGGTSYEQYF; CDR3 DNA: TGTGCCACCTACCTCAACCCTCCGGGACTAGCGGGAGGAACCTCCTACGAGCAGTACTTC
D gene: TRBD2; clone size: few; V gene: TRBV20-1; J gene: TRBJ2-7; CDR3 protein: CSATALAGGYEQYF; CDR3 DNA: TGCAGTGCGACCGCCCTAGCGGGAGGGTACGAGCAGTACTTC
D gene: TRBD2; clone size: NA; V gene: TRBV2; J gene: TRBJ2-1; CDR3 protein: CASIGTSDNEQFF; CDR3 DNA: TGTGCCAGCATTGGGACTAGCGACAATGAGCAGTTCTTC
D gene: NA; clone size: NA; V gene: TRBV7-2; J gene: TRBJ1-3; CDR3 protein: CASSSNLENTIYF; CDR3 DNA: TGTGCCAGCAGTTCCAATTTGGAGAACACCATATATTTT
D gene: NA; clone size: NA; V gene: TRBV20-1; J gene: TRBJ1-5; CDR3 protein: CSARGPNQPQHF; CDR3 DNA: TGCAGTGCTAGGGGGCCCAATCAGCCCCAGCATTTT
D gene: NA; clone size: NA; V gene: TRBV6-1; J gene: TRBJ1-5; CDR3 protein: CASSALGRPNQPQHF; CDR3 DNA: TGTGCCAGCAGTGCCTTAGGACGGCCCAATCAGCCCCAGCATTTT
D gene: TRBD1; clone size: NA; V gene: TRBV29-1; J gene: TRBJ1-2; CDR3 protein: CSLTGVDGYTF; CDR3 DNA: TGCAGCCTGACAGGGGTAGATGGCTACACCTTC
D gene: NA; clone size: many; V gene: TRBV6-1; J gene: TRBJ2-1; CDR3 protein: CASSPLQAAYNEQFF; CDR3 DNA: TGTGCCAGCAGCCCCCTACAGGCAGCCTACAATGAGCAGTTCTTC
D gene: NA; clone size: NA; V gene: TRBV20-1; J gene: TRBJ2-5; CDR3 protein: CSARDIRVPQETQYF; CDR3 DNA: TGCAGTGCTAGAGATATCCGGGTACCCCAAGAGACCCAGTACTTC
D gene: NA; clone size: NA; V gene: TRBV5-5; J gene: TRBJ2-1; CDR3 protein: CASSLAVMGEQFF; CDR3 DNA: TGTGCCAGCAGCTTGGCGGTTATGGGTGAGCAGTTCTTC
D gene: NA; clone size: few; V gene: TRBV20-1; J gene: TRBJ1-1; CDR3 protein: CSPRGGLMNTEAFF; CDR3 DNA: TGCAGTCCAAGGGGGGGATTGATGAACACTGAAGCTTTCTTT
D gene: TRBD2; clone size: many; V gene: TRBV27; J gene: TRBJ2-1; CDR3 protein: CASSFSGTSGNEQFF; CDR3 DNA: TGTGCCAGCAGTTTCTCCGGGACTAGCGGGAATGAGCAGTTCTTC
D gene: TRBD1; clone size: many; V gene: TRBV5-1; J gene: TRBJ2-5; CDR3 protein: CASSLGDRGRETQYF; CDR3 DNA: TGCGCCAGCAGCTTGGGGGACAGGGGGAGAGAGACCCAGTACTTC
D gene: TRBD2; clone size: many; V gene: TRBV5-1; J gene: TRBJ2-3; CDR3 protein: CASSSGTSGSTDTQYF; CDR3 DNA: TGTGCCAGCAGCTCCGGGACTAGCGGGAGCACAGATACGCAGTATTTT
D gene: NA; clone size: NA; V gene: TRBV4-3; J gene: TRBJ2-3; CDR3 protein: CASSQEAGRGSDTQYF; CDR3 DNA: TGCGCCAGCAGCCAAGAGGCCGGCAGGGGTTCAGATACGCAGTATTTT
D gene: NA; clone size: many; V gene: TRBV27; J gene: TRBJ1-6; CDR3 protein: CASRTPSYNSPLHF; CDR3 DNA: TGTGCCAGCAGGACACCCTCCTATAATTCACCCCTCCACTTT
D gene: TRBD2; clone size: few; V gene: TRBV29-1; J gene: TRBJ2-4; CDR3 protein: CSVAIAGGIAKNIQYF; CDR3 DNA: TGCAGCGTTGCAATAGCGGGTGGTATAGCCAAAAACATTCAGTACTTC
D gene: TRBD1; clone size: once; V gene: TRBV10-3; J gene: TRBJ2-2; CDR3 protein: CAIGGQGDTGELFF; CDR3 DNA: TGTGCCATCGGGGGACAGGGGGACACCGGGGAGCTGTTTTTT
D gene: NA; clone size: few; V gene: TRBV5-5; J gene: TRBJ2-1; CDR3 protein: CASSLVRGDNEQFF; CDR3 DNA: TGTGCCAGCAGCTTGGTTAGGGGGGACAATGAGCAGTTCTTC
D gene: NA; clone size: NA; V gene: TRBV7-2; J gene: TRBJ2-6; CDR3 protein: CASSLAILNSGANVLTF; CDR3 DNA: TGTGCCAGCAGCTTAGCAATCCTCAATTCTGGGGCCAACGTCCTGACTTTC
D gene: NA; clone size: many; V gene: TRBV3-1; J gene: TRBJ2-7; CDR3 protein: CASSQVTSVAEQYF; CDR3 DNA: TGTGCCAGCAGCCAAGTGACTAGTGTCGCCGAGCAGTACTTC
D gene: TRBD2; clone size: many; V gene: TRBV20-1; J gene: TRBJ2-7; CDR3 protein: CSAPGTSGFSYEQYF; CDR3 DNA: TGCAGTGCCCCCGGGACTAGCGGGTTTTCCTACGAGCAGTACTTC
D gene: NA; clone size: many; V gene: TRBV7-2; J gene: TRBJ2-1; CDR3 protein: CASSVGPLDYEQFF; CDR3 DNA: TGTGCCAGCAGCGTCGGGCCGCTTGACTATGAGCAGTTCTTC
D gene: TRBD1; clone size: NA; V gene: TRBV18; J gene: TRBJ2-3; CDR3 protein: CASSLNQGAPDTQYF; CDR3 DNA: TGTGCCAGCTCACTCAACCAGGGGGCTCCGGATACGCAGTATTTT
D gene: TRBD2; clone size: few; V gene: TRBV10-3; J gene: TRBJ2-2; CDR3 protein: CAIRGTSGGAGGELFF; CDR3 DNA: TGTGCCATCAGAGGTACTAGCGGGGGGGCCGGCGGGGAGCTGTTTTTT
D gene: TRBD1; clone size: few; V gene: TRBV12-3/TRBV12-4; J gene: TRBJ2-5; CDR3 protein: CASSRRGFQETQYF; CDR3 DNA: TGTGCCAGCAGCCGCAGGGGGTTCCAAGAGACCCAGTACTTC
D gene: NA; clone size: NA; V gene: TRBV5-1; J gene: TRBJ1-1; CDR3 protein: CASSFLAGTEAFF; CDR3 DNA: TGCGCCAGCAGCTTCCTGGCAGGAACTGAAGCTTTCTTT
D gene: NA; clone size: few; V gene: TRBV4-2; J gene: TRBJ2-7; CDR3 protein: CASSHLESSYEQYF; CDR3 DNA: TGTGCCAGCAGCCATCTCGAGAGCTCCTACGAGCAGTACTTC
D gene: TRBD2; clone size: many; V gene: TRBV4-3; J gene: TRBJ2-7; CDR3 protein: CASSQDSFGLAGIYEQYF; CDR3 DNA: TGCGCCAGCAGCCAAGATAGTTTTGGACTAGCGGGAATCTACGAGCAGTACTTC
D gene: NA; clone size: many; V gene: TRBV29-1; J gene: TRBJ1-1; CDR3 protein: CSVEREAFF; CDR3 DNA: TGCAGCGTTGAAAGGGAAGCTTTCTTT
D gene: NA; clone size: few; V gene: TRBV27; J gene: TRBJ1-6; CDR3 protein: CASSFLLADGVTLHF; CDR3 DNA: TGTGCCAGCAGTTTCCTGTTGGCAGACGGGGTAACCCTCCACTTT
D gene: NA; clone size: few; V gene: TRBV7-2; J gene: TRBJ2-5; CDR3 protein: CASSSQASGETQYF; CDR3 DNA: TGTGCCAGCAGCTCGCAGGCGTCTGGAGAGACCCAGTACTTC
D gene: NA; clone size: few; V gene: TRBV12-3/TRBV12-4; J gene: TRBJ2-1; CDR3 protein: CASSFILDRANEQFF; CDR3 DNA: TGTGCCAGCAGTTTTATCCTAGATAGGGCCAATGAGCAGTTCTTC
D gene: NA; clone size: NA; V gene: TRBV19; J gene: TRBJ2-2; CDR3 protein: CASSIGRGSFTGELFF; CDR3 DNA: TGTGCCAGTAGTATAGGTAGGGGGAGTTTCACCGGGGAGCTGTTTTTT
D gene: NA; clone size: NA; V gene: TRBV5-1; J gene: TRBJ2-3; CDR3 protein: CASSLDQLGTDTQYF; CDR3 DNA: TGCGCCAGCAGCTTGGATCAGTTGGGCACAGATACGCAGTATTTT
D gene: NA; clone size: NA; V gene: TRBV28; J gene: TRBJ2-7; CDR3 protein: CASSLVGHPYEQYF; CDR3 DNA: TGTGCCAGCAGTTTGGTAGGACACCCCTACGAGCAGTACTTC
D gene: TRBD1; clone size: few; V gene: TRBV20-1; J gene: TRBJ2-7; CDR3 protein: CSASTDRGPYEQYF; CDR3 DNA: TGCAGTGCTAGTACGGACAGGGGCCCCTACGAGCAGTACTTC